These 23 T cell receptor beta chains originate from one sample sequenced in a study of T cells after yellow fever vaccination (dated by TCRdb to between 2018 and 2021). The sample's treatment or condition, from its label and the paper: live attenuated yellow fever vaccine strain. The receptor library was made with 5' RACE. Instrument on record: Illumina HiSeq 2500. Using fastp trimming at Q25 and MiXCR clonotype assembly, TCRdb reanalyzed the public sequencing data and kept in-frame beta chains. Rows merge per CDR3 protein into single entries with the most common DNA and genes. This sample holds 240,000 or so distinct CDR3 sequences; 6.5% to 8.5% were observed only once. 0.65% to 0.9% of the sample rests with the top ten. The sample was CD4+ T cells sorted from PBMCs, taken 15 days after the yellow fever booster vaccination. The receptors derive from a man aged 30-40 years who received the YFV17D yellow fever vaccine.

This clonotype was counted at least ten times. This chain links TRBV27 with TRBJ2-5; either TRBD1 or TRBD2 may supply D (5 bases each). The germline V gene has CDR1 MNHEY and CDR2 SMNVEV (reference sequence). The CDR3 runs to 13 residues. V lost 6 bases and J lost 0, with 8 bases in between. CDR3 coding DNA: TGTGCCAGCAGCTGGGGGAACCAAGAGACCCAGTACTTC. Translation gives CASSWGNQETQYF.

This clonotype occurred many times. The rearrangement uses TRBV7-9 and TRBJ2-7; 7 nucleotides agree with TRBD2. The germline V gene has CDR1 SEHNR and CDR2 FQNEAQ (reference sequence). With V trimmed by 1 base and J by 7 bases, 7 bases remained unmatched. CDR3 length: 14 residues. The CDR3 DNA reads TGTGCCAGCAGCTTAGGCGGGAGTAACGCAGAGCAGTACTTC. Amino acids: CASSLGGSNAEQYF.

The chain recombines TRBV5-1 with TRBJ2-3; D might be TRBD1 (6 bases). The V end was cut by 4 bases, the J end by 0 bases, with 12 bases between. The CDR3 length is 15 residues. Germline-derived CDR1 and CDR2 are SGHRS and YFSETQ. The chain's CDR3 is CASSGTFFSTDTQYF. The CDR3, as DNA: TGCGCCAGCAGCGGGACATTTTTTAGCACAGATACGCAGTATTTT.

CDR3 sequence (DNA): TGTGCCAGCTCACCACGTTTTGGCAAGGGGCTATTACCCGCTAGCACAGATACGCAGTATTTT. As protein: CASSPRFGKGLLPASTDTQYF. J is TRBJ2-3 and V is TRBV18; weak D call: TRBD1 (5 bases). Germline assignment: CDR1 KGHSH and CDR2 LQKENI. V was trimmed by 1 base and J by 0 bases, leaving 26 bases between them. This CDR3 has 21 residues.

This clonotype was recorded a few times. V usage is TRBV19 and J usage is TRBJ1-2; possible D gene TRBD1, 5 bases. The CDR3 is 13 residues long. Trimming removed 4 bases at V and 6 bases at J, with 12 bases between. CDR1 and CDR2 (germline): LNHDA, SQIVND (reference sequence). This CDR3 reads CASSTRDGDGYTF. CDR3 coding DNA: TGTGCCAGTAGTACCAGGGACGGCGATGGCTACACCTTC.

This clonotype came up many times. The chain carries TRBV5-1 and TRBJ2-4, with D perhaps TRBD1 or TRBD2 (5 bases each). Germline V CDR1 and CDR2: SGHRS, YFSETQ. The CDR3 covers 16 residues. The V end was cut by 0 bases, the J end by 9 bases, with 19 bases between. In DNA form, the CDR3 reads TGCGCCAGCAGCTTGGCCGACAGTTCGGGGCGCGGCATTCAGTACTTC. Its protein is CASSLADSSGRGIQYF.

The V and J genes are TRBV9 and TRBJ2-5; no clear D. CDR3 length equals 13 residues. Looked up from germline, CDR1 is SGDLS and CDR2 is YYNGEE. The V gene lost 2 bases and the J gene lost 3 bases, with 8 bases spanning the gap. Here the CDR3 DNA reads TGTGCCAGCAGCGTTCGGACCAAAGAGACCCAGTACTTC. Its translation is CASSVRTKETQYF.

The genes are TRBV15 and TRBJ2-1; either TRBD1 or TRBD2 may fit D (5 bases each). The germline V and J ends were trimmed by 5 bases and 7 bases, with 18 bases remaining between them. The CDR3 is 15 amino acids. Germline V lookup: CDR1 LNHNV, CDR2 YYDKDF (reference sequence). The CDR3 region has the DNA TGTGCCACCAGCGGGGGATTTAGCGAGGTTAATGAGCAGTTCTTC. It yields the protein CATSGGFSEVNEQFF. Filled out from reference TRBV15 and TRBJ2-1, the complete variable domain reads DAMVIQNPRYQVTQFGKPVTLSCSQTLNHNVMYWYQQKSSQAPKLLFHYYDKDFNNEADTPDNFQSRRPNTSFCFLDIRSPGLGDTAMYLCATSGGFSEVNEQFFGPGTRLTVL.

There are many counts of this clonotype. The genes are TRBV5-1 and TRBJ2-7; D is ambiguous. The CDR3 is 11 amino acids. CDR1 is SGHRS, CDR2 YFSETQ, per germline. The ends were cut back, 0 bases at V and 3 bases at J, with 1 base in the middle. The CDR3 loop reads CASSLDYEQYF. As DNA, the CDR3 is TGCGCCAGCAGCTTGGACTACGAGCAGTACTTC.

This chain connects TRBV5-1 to TRBJ2-7; TRBD1 might be the D (5 bases). The V end was cut by 1 base, the J end by 7 bases, with 12 bases between. Germline V gene lookup returns CDR1 SGHRS and CDR2 YFSETQ. This CDR3 region has 13 residues. The CDR3: CASSLSRVGEQYF. The CDR3 bases are TGCGCCAGCAGCTTGTCCAGGGTAGGGGAGCAGTACTTC.

This chain uses TRBV7-9 with TRBJ2-5; D may be TRBD2 (6 bases). This CDR3 spans 14 amino acids. The germline V gene has CDR1 SEHNR and CDR2 FQNEAQ (reference sequence). V was shortened by 6 bases and J by 4 bases, with 15 bases between the two germline ends. The CDR3 here is CASRKPGLRETQYF. CDR3 sequence (DNA): TGTGCCAGCAGGAAACCGGGACTTCGAGAGACCCAGTACTTC.

V gene TRBV7-9 combines with J gene TRBJ2-7, with 8 bases identical to TRBD1. The CDR3 runs to 15 residues. J gave up 0 bases and V 3 bases, and 4 bases lay outside the gene matches. Germline-derived CDR1 and CDR2 are SEHNR and FQNEAQ (reference sequence). Here the CDR3 DNA reads TGTGCCAGCAGCTTCAGACAGGGGAGCTCCTACGAGCAGTACTTC. It codes for CASSFRQGSSYEQYF.

The V and J genes are TRBV21-1 and TRBJ2-5; TRBD2, the table's D call, was not compared with the DNA. TRBV21-1 is assigned pseudogene status. This CDR3 is built from 15 residues. CDR3 nucleotides: TGTGCCAGCAGCGGTGGGACTAGCGGGAATTTGACCCAGTACTTC. Translating gives CASSGGTSGNLTQYF.

This clonotype appeared a few times. V and J are TRBV11-2 and TRBJ2-7, with 9 positions matching TRBD2. V lost 5 bases to trimming and J lost 4 bases; unmatched junction nucleotides: 12. The germline V gene has CDR1 SGHAT and CDR2 FQNNGV. The CDR3 has 16 amino acids. The CDR3 is CASSAPLGGRAYEQYF. In nucleotides, the CDR3 is TGTGCCAGCAGCGCCCCACTGGGCGGGAGGGCGTACGAGCAGTACTTC.

This clonotype was observed many times. The chain recombines TRBV20-1 with TRBJ2-2; D is undetermined. Trimming cost V 3 bases and J 7 bases, with 24 bases left between them. The CDR3 totals 17 residues. Germline-derived CDR1 and CDR2 are DFQATT and SNEGSKA (reference sequence). CDR3 protein: CSASSLFEKGIGGELFF. The DNA for the CDR3 is TGCAGTGCTAGTTCCCTGTTTGAAAAGGGTATTGGCGGGGAGCTGTTTTTT.

This clonotype was counted between two and nine times. The chain combines TRBV7-6 with TRBJ1-2; D unclear. Trimming left V 1 base short and J 2 bases short, with 14 bases between. The CDR3 is 16 residues long. Germline V lookup: CDR1 SGHVS, CDR2 FNYEAQ. The CDR3 loop is CASSLVPDARNYGYTF. The CDR3 region has the DNA TGTGCCAGCAGCTTAGTCCCGGACGCAAGGAACTATGGCTACACCTTC.

This clonotype showed up just a few times. This sequence joins TRBV20-1 and TRBJ2-5; perhaps TRBD2 as D (5 bases). The germline CDR1 and CDR2 sequences are DFQATT and SNEGSKA (reference sequence). V lost 2 bases and J 3 bases, leaving 10 bases between the germline ends. The CDR3 extends over 13 amino acids. The CDR3: CSARSGLKETQYF. The CDR3 coding sequence is TGCAGTGCTAGATCCGGACTTAAAGAGACCCAGTACTTC.

Only a few counts were recorded for this clonotype. V is TRBV6-5 and J is TRBJ2-7; a possible D gene is TRBD1 (6 bases). Germline assignment: CDR1 MNHEY and CDR2 SVGAGI. Trimming took off 0 bases at V and 7 bases at J, with 10 bases between the two ends. The CDR3 is 13 residues long. For the CDR3, the DNA is TGTGCCAGCAGTTACTCAGACAGGTTGGAGCAGTACTTC. Its protein product is CASSYSDRLEQYF.

This clonotype was seen a handful of times. The J gene is TRBJ1-1, the V gene TRBV28; no clear D. Trimming took off 3 bases at V and 0 bases at J, with 11 bases between the two ends. Germline CDR1 reads MDHEN; CDR2 reads SYDVKM. The CDR3 runs to 15 residues. CDR3 residues: CASSFIIRMNTEAFF. Here the CDR3 DNA reads TGTGCCAGCAGTTTTATTATACGAATGAACACTGAAGCTTTCTTT.

Ten or more counts support this clonotype. Here the CDR3 reads CASYGVGETQYF. The DNA of the CDR3 is TGCGCCAGCTATGGGGTGGGCGAGACCCAGTACTTC. V and J are TRBV5-1 and TRBJ2-5, with D unresolved. Trimming left V 7 bases short and J 5 bases short, with 12 bases between. Germline V gene sequence: CDR1 SGHRS, CDR2 YFSETQ. This CDR3 has 12 residues. The variable domain in full, completed from reference TRBV5-1 and TRBJ2-5, reads KAGVTQTPRYLIKTRGQQVTLSCSPISGHRSVSWYQQTPGQGLQFLFEYFSETQRNKGNFPGRFSGRQFSNSRSEMNVSTLELGDSALYLCASYGVGETQYFGPGTRLLVL.

This clonotype was observed a handful of times. The V call is TRBV5-1, the J call TRBJ1-1; D unresolved. There are 14 residues in the CDR3. Trimming removed 0 bases at V and 5 bases at J, with 11 bases between. Germline V CDR1 and CDR2: SGHRS, YFSETQ. CDR3 nucleotides: TGCGCCAGCAGCTTGGGGGGAGGAAGGACTGAAGCTTTCTTT. Protein product: CASSLGGGRTEAFF.

The chain joins TRBV7-2 to TRBJ1-2; D unresolved. Germline CDR1 SGHTA, CDR2 FQGNSA. The V end was cut by 1 base, the J end by 5 bases, with 14 bases between. The CDR3 length is 15 residues. For the CDR3, the DNA is TGTGCCAGCAGCTTAGTGGAGGCCCCTTCTTATGGCTACACCTTC. It encodes CASSLVEAPSYGYTF.

This clonotype was detected only a few times. This sequence joins TRBV5-1 and TRBJ2-1, with 10 bases that match TRBD1. Germline V gene lookup returns CDR1 SGHRS and CDR2 YFSETQ. The CDR3 runs 15 residues. V dropped 3 bases and J dropped 5; count of bases not matched to a gene: 5. CDR3 sequence: CASSSGQGSHNEQFF. CDR3 bases: TGCGCCAGCAGCTCGGGACAGGGGTCCCACAATGAGCAGTTCTTC. Supplemented by reference TRBV5-1 and TRBJ2-1, the full variable domain reads KAGVTQTPRYLIKTRGQQVTLSCSPISGHRSVSWYQQTPGQGLQFLFEYFSETQRNKGNFPGRFSGRQFSNSRSEMNVSTLELGDSALYLCASSSGQGSHNEQFFGPGTRLTVL.